This paragraph covers one T cell receptor beta chain sequence. Its antigen is not identified. The data were taken from a study of shared clonotypes between healthy human individuals. Original handling: ImmunoSEQ output held junction-only sequences without quality scores, so filtering differed. The repertoire was sequenced with immunoSEQ multiplex PCR; TCRdb's copy has only in-frame clones and lacks some. That table furnishes V, J and clone size, whereas the DNA furnished D and trimming. This sample has roughly 2 million clones, with approximately 95% found just once. Terminally differentiated effector memory CD45RA+ cells were left out of the naive CD8 fraction, which was CD45RO-negative and positively selected for CCR7. Study conclusions and caveats: Naive CD4 clonotypes were shared across a handful of donors at roughly 5.3%. For sorted subsets, rarefaction showed incomplete sequencing despite large depth.

The clonotype originates from a man aged 18 to 30 in good health. The specimen sequenced was naive CD8+ T cells sorted from blood.

CDR3 amino acids: CASRINRQGSYGYTF. In nucleotides, the CDR3 is TGTGCCAGCAGGATAAACCGACAGGGTTCGTATGGCTACACCTTC. The chain couples TRBV6-1 to TRBJ1-2; 7 bases are a match to TRBD1. The germline V gene encodes CDR1 MNHNS and CDR2 SASEGT. The CDR3 spans 15 residues. Trimming removed 6 bases from V and 5 bases from J; junction bases left unmatched: 12.